Reported below is one TCR beta chain. As yet, its antigen is unknown. This entry is derived from a study of T cells in narcolepsy. Study-level findings and limits: No autoreactive T cell clone sequences appeared in some memory CD4+ repertoires.

The V gene lost 0 bases and the J gene lost 8 bases, with 11 bases spanning the gap. Germline loops: CDR1 LGHNA, CDR2 YNFKEQ. The CDR3 extends over 14 amino acids. The assay was immunoSEQ multiplex PCR, and TCRdb's table has in-frame clones only and misses some. This repertoire shows about 30,000 clones, 75% to 85% found once; its top ten account for 1.1%. The chain joins TRBV4-2 to TRBJ2-4; D uncertain. The TCR originated in a human donor with narcolepsy. Material: CD45RA- memory CD4+ T cells from PBMCs. This CDR3 is CASSQDLWVDIQYF. DNA for the CDR3: TGTGCCAGCAGCCAAGATTTGTGGGTGGACATTCAGTACTTC.